This is a list of T cell receptor beta chains from one sample in a study of T cell repertoires in cytomegalovirus infection. TCRdb reprocessed the reads with MiXCR, giving one entry per CDR3 protein. This table has approximately 170,000 distinct CDR3 sequences, 15% to 20% appearing once. Sequenced sample: CD8+ T cells from PBMCs. These receptors all stem from a human donor in good health (CMV status not recorded). Some clones in this sample may be carry-over from other donors' samples. The CDR3 runs from the conserved cysteine through the conserved F or W. D genes are given only for firm matches. The size entry is marked missing in some rows and otherwise reads once, few, many or a size class.

J: TRBJ1-2
V: TRBV7-2
D: -
size: -
DNA: TGTGCCAGCAGCTTAGAAGTTACAGGATTTTATAATGGCTACACCTTC
CDR3: CASSLEVTGFYNGYTF

J: TRBJ2-1
V: TRBV12-3/TRBV12-4
D: -
size: few
DNA: TGTGCCAGCAGTTTAGCAATTAATGAGCAGTTCTTC
CDR3: CASSLAINEQFF

J: TRBJ1-2
V: TRBV7-9
D: TRBD1
size: -
DNA: TGTGCCAGCACCCGGGACAGCTATGGCTACACCTTC
CDR3: CASTRDSYGYTF

J: TRBJ2-1
V: TRBV5-8
D: TRBD2
size: few
DNA: TGTGCCAGCAGGAGGACTAGCGGGAGGGCGGATGAGCAGTTCTTC
CDR3: CASRRTSGRADEQFF

J: TRBJ1-1
V: TRBV13
D: -
size: many
DNA: TGTGCCAGCAGCTTACCGGACGGGTGGTCGAACACTGAAGCTTTCTTT
CDR3: CASSLPDGWSNTEAFF

J: TRBJ2-3
V: TRBV5-1
D: -
size: few
DNA: TGCGCCAGCAGCTTGGCCTCTGACAGATTCACAGATACGCAGTATTTT
CDR3: CASSLASDRFTDTQYF

J: TRBJ2-7
V: TRBV29-1
D: TRBD1
size: many
DNA: TGCAGCGTTAGCCGGGACAGGGGAACCTACGAGCAGTACTTC
CDR3: CSVSRDRGTYEQYF

J: TRBJ2-1
V: TRBV7-6
D: -
size: -
DNA: TGTGCCAGCAGCTCTATCGGGAGCTACTACAATGAGCAGTTCTTC
CDR3: CASSSIGSYYNEQFF

J: TRBJ2-5
V: TRBV5-5
D: -
size: -
DNA: TGTGCCAGCAACCTTTTCCACCCAGAGACCCAGTACTTC
CDR3: CASNLFHPETQYF

J: TRBJ2-5
V: TRBV7-8
D: TRBD1
size: -
DNA: TGTGCCAGCAGCCCACAGGGGAACCAAGAGACCCAGTACTTC
CDR3: CASSPQGNQETQYF

J: TRBJ2-7
V: TRBV7-2
D: TRBD2
size: -
DNA: TGTGCCAGCAGGCCGACTTCGGGGGGACTAGCGGGGTTCACCTACGAGCAGTACTTC
CDR3: CASRPTSGGLAGFTYEQYF

J: TRBJ2-7
V: TRBV6-1
D: TRBD2
size: -
DNA: TGTGCCAGCGGAGGACAAAGCGGGGGATCCTACGAGCAGTACTTC
CDR3: CASGGQSGGSYEQYF

J: TRBJ1-5
V: TRBV6-1
D: TRBD1
size: few
DNA: TGTGCCAGCAGTCCGCGGACAGGGGGCAATCAGCCCCAGCATTTT
CDR3: CASSPRTGGNQPQHF

J: TRBJ2-4
V: TRBV12-3/TRBV12-4
D: -
size: few
DNA: TGTGCCAGCAGTCTTGACAGAAACATTCAGTACTTC
CDR3: CASSLDRNIQYF

J: TRBJ2-7
V: TRBV28
D: -
size: few
DNA: TGTGCCAGCAGATCATTGCGAATTCTGGACGAGCAGTACTTC
CDR3: CASRSLRILDEQYF

J: TRBJ1-1
V: TRBV28
D: TRBD1
size: -
DNA: TGTGCCAGCAGTCCCCACAGGGGGCACACTGAAGCTTTCTTT
CDR3: CASSPHRGHTEAFF

J: TRBJ1-4
V: TRBV7-2
D: -
size: many
DNA: TGTGCCAGCAGCTTACTTCCAGAGACCCATGAAAAACTGTTTTTT
CDR3: CASSLLPETHEKLFF

J: TRBJ1-1
V: TRBV6-2/TRBV6-3
D: -
size: -
DNA: TGTGCCACCAGAAGGAACACTGAAGCTTTCTTT
CDR3: CATRRNTEAFF

J: TRBJ2-2
V: TRBV29-1
D: -
size: -
DNA: TGCAGCGTTCCGGTGGCTGGAACCGGGGAGCTGTTTTTT
CDR3: CSVPVAGTGELFF

J: TRBJ2-1
V: TRBV4-1
D: TRBD2
size: -
DNA: TGCGCCAGCAGCCAAGATCACCCAGCGGGAAACCCTTGGAATGAGCAGTTCTTC
CDR3: CASSQDHPAGNPWNEQFF

J: TRBJ2-3
V: TRBV20-1
D: -
size: -
DNA: TGCAGTGCTAGAGATCCAGCTAGCTTGTTCGATACGCAGTATTTT
CDR3: CSARDPASLFDTQYF

J: TRBJ2-7
V: TRBV4-3
D: TRBD1
size: -
DNA: TGCGCCAGCAGCCAAGACCCCGGGACAGGGAGGGACGAGCAGTACTTC
CDR3: CASSQDPGTGRDEQYF

J: TRBJ2-7
V: TRBV6-1
D: TRBD1
size: -
DNA: TGTGCCAGCAGTGAAGCGGGGACAGCCTACGAGCAGTACTTC
CDR3: CASSEAGTAYEQYF

J: TRBJ2-5
V: TRBV7-9
D: -
size: few
DNA: TGTGCCAGCAGCTTGGGGAGTATGGGGGGCGCCTTAGAGACCCAGTACTTC
CDR3: CASSLGSMGGALETQYF

J: TRBJ2-1
V: TRBV28
D: -
size: -
DNA: TGTGCCAGCAGTTTGGGGGGACAGCAGTTCTTC
CDR3: CASSLGGQQFF

J: TRBJ2-5
V: TRBV11-2
D: TRBD2
size: few
DNA: TGTGCCAGCAGCTTAAAGAGAGGACTAGCCTCAGAGACCCAGTACTTC
CDR3: CASSLKRGLASETQYF

J: TRBJ1-1
V: TRBV29-1
D: -
size: -
DNA: TGCAGCGTCGGTCAGAACACTGAAGCTTTCTTT
CDR3: CSVGQNTEAFF

J: TRBJ2-7
V: TRBV28
D: -
size: few
DNA: TGTGCCAGCTCCGTGGGTAGATTCTACGAGCAGTACTTC
CDR3: CASSVGRFYEQYF

J: TRBJ2-7
V: TRBV6-2/TRBV6-3
D: TRBD1
size: -
DNA: TGTGCCAGCAGCAGACCGCCGGGACAGGGCGAGCAGTACTTC
CDR3: CASSRPPGQGEQYF

J: TRBJ2-3
V: TRBV7-2
D: TRBD2
size: many
DNA: TGTGCCAGCAGTTGGACTAGCGGGAGAGGAGATACGCAGTATTTT
CDR3: CASSWTSGRGDTQYF

J: TRBJ2-1
V: TRBV20-1
D: TRBD2
size: once
DNA: TGCAGTGCTACAGCCCGGACTAGCGGGGGCAATGAGCAGTTCTTC
CDR3: CSATARTSGGNEQFF

J: TRBJ2-7
V: TRBV19
D: -
size: -
DNA: TGTGCCACCACGGACGGGCCCCACTACGAGCAGTACTTC
CDR3: CATTDGPHYEQYF

J: TRBJ2-5
V: TRBV5-1
D: -
size: few
DNA: TGCGCCAGCAGCCGGGCTCGACGTGAGTGGTACTTC
CDR3: CASSRARREWYF

J: TRBJ2-1
V: TRBV29-1
D: TRBD1
size: -
DNA: TGCAGCGTTGAAGGATGGACAGGGGATAAATACAATGAGCAGTTCTTC
CDR3: CSVEGWTGDKYNEQFF

J: TRBJ2-5
V: TRBV28
D: -
size: -
DNA: TGTGCCAGCAGTTTTATGTTTGGTGATCACGTCCAAGAGACCCAGTACTTC
CDR3: CASSFMFGDHVQETQYF

J: TRBJ2-7
V: TRBV19
D: -
size: few
DNA: TGTGCCAGTAGTCAAACAGGGAACTCCTACGAGCAGTACTTC
CDR3: CASSQTGNSYEQYF

J: TRBJ1-1
V: TRBV28
D: -
size: -
DNA: TGTGCCAGCAGCTCACCCTCGGGGGTGTACACTGAAGCTTTCTTT
CDR3: CASSSPSGVYTEAFF

J: TRBJ2-7
V: TRBV20-1
D: -
size: -
DNA: TGCAGTGCTAGAGGCAGGGGCGCCTACGAGCAGTACTTC
CDR3: CSARGRGAYEQYF

J: TRBJ2-7
V: TRBV23-1
D: -
size: -
DNA: TGCGCCTACCTGGGAGGGGGTTCACTAAAGCAGTACTTC
CDR3: CAYLGGGSLKQYF

J: TRBJ1-2
V: TRBV20-1
D: -
size: -
DNA: TGCAGTGCTAGACCCCGGGACGGGACACCATATGGCTACACCTTC
CDR3: CSARPRDGTPYGYTF